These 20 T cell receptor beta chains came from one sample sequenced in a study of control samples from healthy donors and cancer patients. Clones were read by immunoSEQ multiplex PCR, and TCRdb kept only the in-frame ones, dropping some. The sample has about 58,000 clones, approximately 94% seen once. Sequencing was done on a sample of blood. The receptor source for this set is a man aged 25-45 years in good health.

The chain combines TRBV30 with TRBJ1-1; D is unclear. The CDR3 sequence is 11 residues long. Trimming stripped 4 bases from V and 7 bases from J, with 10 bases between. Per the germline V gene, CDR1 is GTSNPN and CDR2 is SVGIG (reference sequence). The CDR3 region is CAWNIQREAFF. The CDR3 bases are TGTGCCTGGAATATTCAGCGTGAAGCTTTCTTT.

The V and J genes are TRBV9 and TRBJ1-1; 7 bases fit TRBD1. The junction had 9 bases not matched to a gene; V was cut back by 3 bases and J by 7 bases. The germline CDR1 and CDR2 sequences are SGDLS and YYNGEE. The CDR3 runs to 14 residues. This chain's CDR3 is CASSATTGLIEAFF. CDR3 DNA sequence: TGTGCCAGCAGCGCAACGACAGGGTTGATTGAAGCTTTCTTT.

This CDR3 reads CASSIDPRGEQYF. In DNA, the CDR3 is TGTGCCAGCAGCATAGACCCTCGGGGCGAGCAGTACTTC. The V gene is TRBV12-3 or TRBV12-4, the J gene TRBJ2-7; perhaps TRBD2 as D (5 bases). The CDR3 spans 13 residues. V shed 6 bases and J shed 6 bases, with 15 bases lying between them.

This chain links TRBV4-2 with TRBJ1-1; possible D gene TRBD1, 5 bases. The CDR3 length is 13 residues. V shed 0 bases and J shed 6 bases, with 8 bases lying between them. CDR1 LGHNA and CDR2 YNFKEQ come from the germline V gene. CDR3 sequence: CASSQDRVAEAFF. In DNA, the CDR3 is TGTGCCAGCAGCCAAGACAGGGTCGCTGAAGCTTTCTTT.

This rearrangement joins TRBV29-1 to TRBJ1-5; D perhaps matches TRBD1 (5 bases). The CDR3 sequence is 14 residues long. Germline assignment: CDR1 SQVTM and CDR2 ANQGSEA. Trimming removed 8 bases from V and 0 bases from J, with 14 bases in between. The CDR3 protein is CSLGDGHSNQPQHF. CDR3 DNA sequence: TGCAGCTTGGGGGACGGGCATAGCAATCAGCCCCAGCATTTT.

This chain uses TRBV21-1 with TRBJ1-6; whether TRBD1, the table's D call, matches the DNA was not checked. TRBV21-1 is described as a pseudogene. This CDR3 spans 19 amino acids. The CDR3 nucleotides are TGTGCCAGCAGCACCCCAGGGACAGGGGGCCTTGGAGGTAATTCACCCCTCCACTTT. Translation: CASSTPGTGGLGGNSPLHF.

CDR3 sequence reads: CASSIAEIALAKNIQYF. In DNA form, the CDR3 reads TGTGCCAGTAGTATAGCAGAAATCGCCCTAGCCAAAAACATTCAGTACTTC. The chain combines TRBV19 with TRBJ2-4; D gene unclear. The CDR3 is 17 amino acids. The germline V gene encodes CDR1 LNHDA and CDR2 SQIVND (reference sequence). V lost 1 base, J lost 0 bases, and 13 bases lay in between.

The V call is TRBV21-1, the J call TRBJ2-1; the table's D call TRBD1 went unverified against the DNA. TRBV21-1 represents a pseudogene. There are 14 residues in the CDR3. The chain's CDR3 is CASSLRDSYNEQFF. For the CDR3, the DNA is TGTGCCAGCAGCCTAAGGGACAGCTACAATGAGCAGTTCTTC.

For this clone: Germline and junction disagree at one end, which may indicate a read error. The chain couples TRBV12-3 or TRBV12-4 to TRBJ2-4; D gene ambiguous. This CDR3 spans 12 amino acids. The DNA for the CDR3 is TGTGCCACCAGTCCGGGCAGCTACATTCAGTACTTC. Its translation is CATSPGSYIQYF.

The CDR3 spells CASSLLAETNEQFF. Here the CDR3 DNA reads TGTGCCAGCAGCCTACTAGCGGAGACTAATGAGCAGTTCTTC. The chain uses TRBV5-4 and TRBJ2-1; 8 nucleotides align to TRBD2. CDR3 length equals 14 residues. Looked up from germline, CDR1 is SGHNT and CDR2 is YYREEE (reference sequence). V gave up 4 bases and J gave up 7 bases; unmatched junction bases: 7.

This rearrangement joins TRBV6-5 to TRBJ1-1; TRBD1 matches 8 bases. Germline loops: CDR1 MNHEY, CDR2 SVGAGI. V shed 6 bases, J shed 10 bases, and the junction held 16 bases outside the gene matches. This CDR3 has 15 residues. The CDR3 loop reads CASSLGTGGLRGAFF. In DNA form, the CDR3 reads TGTGCCAGCAGCCTGGGGACAGGAGGGCTCAGAGGAGCTTTCTTT.

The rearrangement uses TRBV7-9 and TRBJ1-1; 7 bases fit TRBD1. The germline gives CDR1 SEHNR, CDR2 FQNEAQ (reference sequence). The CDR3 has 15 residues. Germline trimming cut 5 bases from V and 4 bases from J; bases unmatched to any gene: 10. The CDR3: CASSETGIFGTEAFF. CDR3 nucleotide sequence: TGTGCCAGCAGCGAGACAGGGATTTTTGGCACTGAAGCTTTCTTT.

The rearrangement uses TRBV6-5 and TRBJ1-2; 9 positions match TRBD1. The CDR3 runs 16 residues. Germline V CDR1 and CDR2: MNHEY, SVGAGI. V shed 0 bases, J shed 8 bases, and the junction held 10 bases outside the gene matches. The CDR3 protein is CASSYSHGTGLNGYTF. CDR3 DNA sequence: TGTGCCAGCAGTTACTCGCACGGGACAGGGCTAAACGGCTACACCTTC.

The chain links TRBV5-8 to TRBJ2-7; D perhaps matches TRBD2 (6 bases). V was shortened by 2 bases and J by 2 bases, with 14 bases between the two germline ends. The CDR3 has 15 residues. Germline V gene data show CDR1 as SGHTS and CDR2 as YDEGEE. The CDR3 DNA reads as TGTGCCAGCAGCTTCGGTGGGGAGGCCCCCTACGAGCAGTACTTC. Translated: CASSFGGEAPYEQYF. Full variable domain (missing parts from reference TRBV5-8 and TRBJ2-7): EAGVTQSPTHLIKTRGQQATLRCSPISGHTSVYWYQQALGLGLQFLLWYDEGEERNRGNFPPRFSGRQFPNYSSELNVNALELEDSALYLCASSFGGEAPYEQYFGPGTRLTVT.

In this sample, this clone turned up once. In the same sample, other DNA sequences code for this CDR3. DNA for the CDR3: TGTGCCAGCAGCCCTCAGAGGGACCCCGGGGGGATCGATGAGCAGTTCTTC. It encodes CASSPQRDPGGIDEQFF. The chain uses TRBV7-8 and TRBJ2-1, with TRBD2 matching over 7 bases. The CDR3 is made up of 17 amino acids. With V trimmed by 5 bases and J by 8 bases, 18 bases remained unmatched. Germline V lookup: CDR1 SGHVS, CDR2 FQNEAQ.

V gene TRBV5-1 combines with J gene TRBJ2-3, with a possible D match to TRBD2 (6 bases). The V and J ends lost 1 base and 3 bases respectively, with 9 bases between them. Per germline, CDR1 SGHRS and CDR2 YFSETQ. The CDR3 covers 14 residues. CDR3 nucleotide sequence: TGCGCCAGCAGCTTGAGGGGAGGTACAGATACGCAGTATTTT. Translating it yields CASSLRGGTDTQYF.

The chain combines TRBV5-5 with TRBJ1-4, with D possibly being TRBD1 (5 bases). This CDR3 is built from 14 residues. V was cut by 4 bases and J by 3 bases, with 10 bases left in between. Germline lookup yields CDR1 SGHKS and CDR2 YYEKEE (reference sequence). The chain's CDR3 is CASSRGYANEKLFF. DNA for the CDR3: TGTGCCAGCAGCAGGGGCTACGCTAATGAAAAACTGTTTTTT.

CDR3 residues: CASSVGTVGYEQYF. The CDR3 DNA reads as TGTGCCAGCAGTGTGGGGACAGTTGGCTACGAGCAGTACTTC. The V and J genes are TRBV2 and TRBJ2-7; 7 nucleotides align to TRBD1. The V gene end was trimmed by 4 bases and the J gene end by 3 bases; junction bases not matched to a gene: 6. From germline, CDR1 is SNHLY and CDR2 FYNNEI. This CDR3 has 14 amino acids.

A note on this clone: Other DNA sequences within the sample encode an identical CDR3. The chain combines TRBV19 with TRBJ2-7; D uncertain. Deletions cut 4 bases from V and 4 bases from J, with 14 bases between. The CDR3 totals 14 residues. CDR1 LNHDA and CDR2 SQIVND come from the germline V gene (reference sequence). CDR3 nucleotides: TGTGCCAGTAGTACGTCCGGACGGATATACGAGCAGTACTTC. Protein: CASSTSGRIYEQYF.

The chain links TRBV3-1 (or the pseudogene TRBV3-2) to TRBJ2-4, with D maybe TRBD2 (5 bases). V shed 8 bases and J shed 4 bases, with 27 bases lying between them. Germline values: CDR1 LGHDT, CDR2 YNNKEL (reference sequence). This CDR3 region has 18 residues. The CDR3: CASGREVPICKEKNIQYF. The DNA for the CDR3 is TGTGCCAGCGGCCGGGAAGTTCCCATTTGCAAAGAAAAAAACATTCAGTACTTC.